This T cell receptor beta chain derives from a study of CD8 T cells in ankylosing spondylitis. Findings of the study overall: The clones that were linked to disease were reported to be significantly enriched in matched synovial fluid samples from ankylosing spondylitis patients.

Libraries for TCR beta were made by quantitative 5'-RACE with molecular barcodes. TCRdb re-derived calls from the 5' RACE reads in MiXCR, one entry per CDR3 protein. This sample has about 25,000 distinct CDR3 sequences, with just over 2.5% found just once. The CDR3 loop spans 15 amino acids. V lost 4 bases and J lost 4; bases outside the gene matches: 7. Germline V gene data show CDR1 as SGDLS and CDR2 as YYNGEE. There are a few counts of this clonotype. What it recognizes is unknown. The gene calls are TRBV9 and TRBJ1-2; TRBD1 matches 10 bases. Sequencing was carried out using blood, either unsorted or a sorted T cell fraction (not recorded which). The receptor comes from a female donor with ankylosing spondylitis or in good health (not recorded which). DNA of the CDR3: TGTGCCAGCAGCTCCGGGGGACAGGGGCTCTATGGCTACACCTTC. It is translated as CASSSGGQGLYGYTF.